This T cell receptor (beta chain) appears in the sequencing data of a study of CD8+CD57+ T cells in acquired aplastic anemia. On the study more broadly: Roughly 3 ug was the average amount of DNA from sorted CD4+ and CD8+ cells.

Sequencing was done on patients that had shown CD8+CD57+ cell expansion by flow cytometry. Investigators profiled TCR beta VDJ and CDR3 from genomic DNA template. TCRdb reprocessed the reads with MiXCR, giving one entry per CDR3 protein. This table holds 150,000 to 200,000 distinct CDR3 sequences, 48% found once. The sample consisted of sorted CD4+, CD8+, or CD8+CD57+ T cells (not recorded which) from PBMCs. The receptor was derived from a human donor with aplastic anemia.

The CDR3 reads CSVSDPTDTQYF. The CDR3 nucleotides are TGCAGCGTCTCAGACCCCACAGATACGCAGTATTTT. V is TRBV29-1 and J is TRBJ2-3; the D is unclear. CDR1 is SQVTM and CDR2 is ANQGSEA in the germline V gene. The V and J ends lost 6 bases and 2 bases respectively, with 9 bases between them. The CDR3 extends over 12 amino acids.